This record looks at one T cell receptor beta chain sequence and its context. The antigen remains undetermined. Germline CDR1 and CDR2: SGHNT and YENEEA. The length of the CDR3 is 13 residues. The V end lost 2 bases, the J end lost 7 bases, and 12 bases lay between the germline ends. The entry originates in a study of OX40 agonist ivuxolimab in advanced cancers. Study-level background: Aged about 20 to 80 with a mean of about 60 years, they were almost 85% male. Study findings and constraints: Compared with CD4+, CD8+ T cells on average had more expanded clones.

Assay used: immunoSEQ multiplex PCR; TCRdb lists only in-frame clones, some missing. The table has about 79,000 clones, approximately 85% seen once. The receptor was isolated from an adult with an advanced solid tumor such as melanoma, head and neck, liver or kidney cancer. Here the sequenced sample was CD4+ or CD8+ T cells sorted from blood, taken in a trial of the OX40 agonist ivuxolimab. This rearrangement joins TRBV11-3 to TRBJ2-7; D gene unclear. CDR3 region: CASSLTTRREQYF. The CDR3 region has the DNA TGTGCCAGCAGCTTAACCACCCGGCGGGAGCAGTACTTC.